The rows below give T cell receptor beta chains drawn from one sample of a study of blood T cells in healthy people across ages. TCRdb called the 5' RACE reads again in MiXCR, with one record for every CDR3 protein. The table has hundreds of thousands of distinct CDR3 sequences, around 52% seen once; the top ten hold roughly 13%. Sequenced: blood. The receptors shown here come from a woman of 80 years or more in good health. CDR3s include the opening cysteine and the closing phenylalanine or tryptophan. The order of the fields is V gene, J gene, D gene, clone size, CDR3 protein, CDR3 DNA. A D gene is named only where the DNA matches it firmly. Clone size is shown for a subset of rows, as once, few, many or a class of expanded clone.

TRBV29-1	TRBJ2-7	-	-	CSVAGLGEQYF	TGCAGCGTTGCGGGACTTGGCGAGCAGTACTTC
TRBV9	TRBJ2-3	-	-	CASRLTDEDTQYF	TGTGCCTCGCGCCTAACTGATGAAGATACGCAGTATTTT
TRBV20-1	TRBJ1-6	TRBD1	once	CSARDWGTGNSPLHF	TGCAGTGCTAGAGATTGGGGGACAGGGAATTCACCCCTCCACTTT
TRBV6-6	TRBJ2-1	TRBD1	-	CASSLTRDRALNEQFF	TGTGCCAGCAGTCTAACCCGGGACAGGGCCCTCAATGAGCAGTTCTTC
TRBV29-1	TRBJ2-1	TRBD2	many	CSVASGVYNEQFF	TGCAGCGTTGCTAGCGGGGTCTACAATGAGCAGTTCTTC
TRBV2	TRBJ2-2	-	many	CASSALRELFF	TGTGCCAGCAGTGCCCTGAGGGAGCTGTTTTTT
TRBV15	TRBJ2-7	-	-	CATSREREAYEQYF	TGTGCCACCAGCAGAGAAAGGGAGGCCTACGAGCAGTACTTC
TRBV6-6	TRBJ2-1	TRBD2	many	CASSYSRGGMYNEQFF	TGTGCCAGCAGTTACTCGCGCGGGGGTATGTACAATGAGCAGTTCTTC
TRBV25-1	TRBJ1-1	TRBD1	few	CASSDWTGEAFF	TGTGCCAGCAGTGATTGGACAGGGGAAGCTTTCTTT
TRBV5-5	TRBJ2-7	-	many	CASSLKPINSYEQYF	TGTGCCAGCAGTTTGAAGCCTATAAACTCCTACGAGCAGTACTTC
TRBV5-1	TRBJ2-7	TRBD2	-	CASSLGRTSGVYEQYF	TGCGCCAGCAGCTTGGGGCGGACTAGCGGAGTGTACGAGCAGTACTTC
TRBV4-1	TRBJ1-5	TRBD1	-	CASSQVRRTGAPSNQPQHF	TGCGCCAGCAGCCAAGTCCGTCGGACAGGGGCCCCGAGCAATCAGCCCCAGCATTTT
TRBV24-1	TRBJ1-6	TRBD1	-	CATRRTGQTECSNSPLHF	TGTGCCACCAGACGGACGGGACAGACAGAGTGCTCGAATTCACCCCTCCACTTT
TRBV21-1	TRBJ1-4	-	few	CASSKVRGENEKLFF	TGTGCCAGCAGCAAAGTCCGGGGCGAGAATGAAAAACTGTTTTTT
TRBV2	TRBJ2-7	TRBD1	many	CASVGQGVSYEQYF	TGTGCCAGCGTCGGACAGGGGGTATCCTACGAGCAGTACTTC
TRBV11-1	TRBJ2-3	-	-	CASSRPSTGTQYF	TGTGCCAGCAGCCGCCCGTCCACAGGAACGCAGTATTTT
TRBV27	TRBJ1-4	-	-	CASSPGLAATNEKLFF	TGTGCCAGCAGTCCCGGCCTGGCGGCAACTAATGAAAAACTGTTTTTT
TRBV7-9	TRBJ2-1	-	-	CASSLADIYNEQFF	TGTGCCAGCAGCTTAGCGGACATCTACAATGAGCAGTTCTTC
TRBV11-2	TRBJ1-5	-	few	CASSFSGPQPQHF	TGTGCCAGCAGCTTCAGCGGACCACAGCCCCAGCATTTT
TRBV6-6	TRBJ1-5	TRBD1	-	CVSSPPGQANQPQHF	TGTGTCAGCAGTCCGCCAGGACAGGCAAATCAGCCCCAGCATTTT
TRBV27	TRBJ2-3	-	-	CANSWYATDTQYF	TGTGCCAACAGTTGGTATGCCACAGATACGCAGTATTTT
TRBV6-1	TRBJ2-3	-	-	CASSDPPGLSTDTQYF	TGTGCCAGCAGTGACCCCCCGGGACTTTCCACAGATACGCAGTATTTT
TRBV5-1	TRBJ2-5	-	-	CASSNPQGFQETQYF	TGCGCCAGCAGCAACCCACAGGGATTTCAAGAGACCCAGTACTTC
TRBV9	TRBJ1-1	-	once	CASSVGRVRMNTEAFF	TGTGCCAGCAGCGTAGGGAGGGTGCGGATGAACACTGAAGCTTTCTTT
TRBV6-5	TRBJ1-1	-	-	CASERGINTEAFF	TGTGCCAGTGAAAGAGGGATTAACACTGAAGCTTTCTTT
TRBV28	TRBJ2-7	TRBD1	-	CASAGDRAYEQYF	TGTGCCAGCGCTGGGGACAGGGCCTACGAGCAGTACTTC
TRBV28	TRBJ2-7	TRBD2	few	CASSSRDVGLAAYEQYF	TGTGCCAGCAGTTCCCGGGACGTGGGACTAGCGGCGTACGAGCAGTACTTC
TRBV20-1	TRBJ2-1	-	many	CSARDAGTEGSQFF	TGCAGTGCTAGAGATGCGGGGACGGAGGGGTCGCAGTTCTTC
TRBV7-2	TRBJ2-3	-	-	CASSSHPGPRTDTQYF	TGTGCCAGCAGCTCCCACCCGGGACCCCGCACAGATACGCAGTATTTT
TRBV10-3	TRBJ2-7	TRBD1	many	CAIRETGVYEQYF	TGTGCCATCAGGGAAACAGGGGTCTACGAGCAGTACTTC
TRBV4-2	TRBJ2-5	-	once	CASSLQGWGETQYF	TGTGCCAGCAGCTTACAGGGTTGGGGAGAGACCCAGTACTTC
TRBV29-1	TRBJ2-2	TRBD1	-	CSVEVGGSNTGELFF	TGCAGCGTTGAAGTAGGGGGCTCGAACACCGGGGAGCTGTTTTTT
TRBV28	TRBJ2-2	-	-	CASSPLQGIMGELFF	TGTGCCAGCAGTCCACTGCAGGGGATTATGGGGGAGCTGTTTTTT
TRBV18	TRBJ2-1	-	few	CASSPTGPSGPDEQFF	TGTGCCAGCTCACCGACAGGACCTAGCGGACCGGATGAGCAGTTCTTC
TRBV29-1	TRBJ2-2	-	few	CSVFEFGELFF	TGCAGCGTTTTTGAGTTCGGGGAGCTGTTTTTT
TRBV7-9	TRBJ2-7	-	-	CASSLARQSYEQYF	TGTGCCAGCAGCTTAGCTCGTCAGAGCTACGAGCAGTACTTC
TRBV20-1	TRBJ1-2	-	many	CSARMGGGYGYTF	TGCAGTGCTAGGATGGGGGGCGGCTATGGCTACACCTTC
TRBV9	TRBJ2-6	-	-	CASRSSGSGANVLTF	TGTGCCAGCAGGAGTTCAGGCTCTGGGGCCAACGTCCTGACTTTC
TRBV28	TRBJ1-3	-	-	CASSFGHPGNTIYF	TGTGCCAGCAGTTTCGGACACCCAGGAAACACCATATATTTT
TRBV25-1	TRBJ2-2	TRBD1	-	CATRDSSFRNTGELFF	TGTGCCACCCGGGACAGTTCGTTCCGGAACACCGGGGAGCTGTTTTTT
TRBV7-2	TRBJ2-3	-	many	CASSLNGPNTDTQYF	TGTGCCAGCAGCTTAAACGGACCAAACACAGATACGCAGTATTTT
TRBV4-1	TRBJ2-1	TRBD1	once	CASSQLVVGQGKYNEQFF	TGCGCCAGCAGCCAACTGGTGGTCGGACAGGGAAAGTACAATGAGCAGTTCTTC
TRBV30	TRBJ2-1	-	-	CAWSEGGAREFF	TGTGCCTGGAGTGAAGGGGGGGCTAGGGAGTTCTTC
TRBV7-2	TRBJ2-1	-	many	CAAGLTTGSYNEQFF	TGTGCCGCCGGACTTACGACAGGCTCCTACAATGAGCAGTTCTTC
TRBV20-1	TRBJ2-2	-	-	CSARDHRSTGELFF	TGCAGTGCTAGAGATCACCGGAGCACCGGGGAGCTGTTTTTT
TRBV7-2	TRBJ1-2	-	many	CASSRGGPDYGYTF	TGTGCCAGCAGCCGAGGGGGGCCGGACTATGGCTACACCTTC
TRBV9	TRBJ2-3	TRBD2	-	CASSVDPAGAAWGTDTQYF	TGTGCCAGCAGCGTAGATCCAGCGGGAGCGGCGTGGGGCACAGATACGCAGTATTTT
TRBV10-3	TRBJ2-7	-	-	CAIATGDSYEQYF	TGTGCCATCGCTACAGGAGACTCCTACGAGCAGTACTTC
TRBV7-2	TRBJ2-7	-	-	CASSVTVQQYF	TGTGCCAGCAGCGTGACAGTCCAGCAGTACTTC
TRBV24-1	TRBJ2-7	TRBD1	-	CATSDQGQAIGNEQYF	TGTGCCACCAGTGACCAGGGACAGGCAATAGGGAATGAGCAGTACTTC
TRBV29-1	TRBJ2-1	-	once	CSVEGRVKSGEQFF	TGCAGCGTTGAGGGACGAGTTAAGTCGGGTGAGCAGTTCTTC
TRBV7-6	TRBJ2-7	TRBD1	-	CASSLVGQGAYEQYF	TGTGCCAGCAGCTTAGTGGGACAGGGGGCCTACGAGCAGTACTTC
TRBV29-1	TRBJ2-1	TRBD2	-	CSVEDPHSGRSYNEQFF	TGCAGCGTTGAAGACCCCCATAGCGGGAGGTCCTACAATGAGCAGTTCTTC